The present entry profiles one T cell receptor beta chain with its context. This clone was observed a handful of times. This receptor's antigen is unknown. Per-base qualities were not stored, and no clone one base away is much larger. The sample is drawn from a study of T cell responses to AZD1222 COVID-19 vaccine (dated by TCRdb to about 2021). As for the study more broadly: TCR sequencing was performed for roughly 240 trial participants, of whom about 200 were given two doses of AZD1222 and approximately 26 were given two doses of MenACWY control vaccine. Enrollment into the trials was organized by age into subgroups of 18-55, 56-69 and 70-plus years, and those subgroups contained roughly 140, 27 and 60 TCR-sequenced participants, respectively.

The CDR3 regions of human TCRbeta chains were subjected to immunosequencing. Turning to the authors' computational methods: TCRs in the repertoires were compared against a reference library of SARS-CoV-2-specific TCRs that had been generated with the MIRA antigen-specificity platform. Breadth was defined as the fraction of unique TCRs that were SARS-CoV-2-associated, and depth was defined as the fraction of total T cells that were SARS-CoV-2-associated. Using the MIRA data, every spike-specific TCR was mapped to the spike region that the TCR reacted to and assigned to either a CD4 or a CD8 class. Log10-transformed breadth and depth values were compared by one-way ANOVA with Sidak's multiple comparisons tests. TCRdb mirrors the immuneACCESS table, restricted to in-frame sequences. Some clones are absent from its copies; in checked studies, under half trace to an unresolved V gene, and the reason for the others is unknown. V, J and clone size are taken as reported in that table, and D and trimming were inferred from the DNA itself. For this sample there are approximately 99,000 clones; roughly 90% appear just once. The biggest ten clones account for over 3% of the sample.

In the paper's terms, the time point label means: baseline before first vaccination. The treatment or condition label here, explained by the study, means: meningococcal conjugate vaccine given as trial control. Vaccinee samples came from UK trials COV001 and COV002, including a single-blind randomized controlled phase 2/3 trial of AZD1222 (ChAdOx1 nCoV-19) in healthy adults. For TCRbeta chain sequencing, PBMC samples from trial participants were taken at day 0 and at day 28 after the second dose. The germline V gene encodes CDR1 SGHTA and CDR2 FQGTGA. V is cut by 2 bases and J by 4 bases, and the space between the germline ends is 5 bases. From the cysteine up to the phenylalanine, the CDR3 has a length of 13 residues. Kept here is only the CDR3 DNA, which spans 39 bases and is read in frame from base 1. General study outcomes and caveats: Reportedly, almost half of the unique spike-specific TCRs recognized epitopes lying outside the regions that are mutated in the B.1.351 and B.1.1.7 variants. The whole spike protein was spanned by vaccine-associated CD4 TCRs, and dominant responses were seen in regions 160-218 and 743-854. Because no samples from the day 14 peak response were available, repertoires could be characterized only after the peak T cell response. In the small 56-69-year group, the increase in depth fell short of significance, most likely because of low power. Participants were mostly white British, with more females than males. The authors suggested clonal diversity may have been underestimated. Conclusions about previously exposed vaccinees are limited, since just 5 to 7 AZD1222 recipients were seropositive for SARS-CoV-2 at baseline. A significant rise in spike-specific TCR breadth and depth was observed after two AZD1222 doses relative to day 0 and relative to MenACWY recipients.

The rearrangement combines TRBV7-3 with TRBJ2-2; perhaps TRBD1 is the D gene, with 5 bases matching. Here the sequenced sample was peripheral blood, taken on day 0 of MenACWY control vaccination. The receptor was isolated from an adult in good health. The CDR3 is CASSLGATGELFF. Here is the DNA: TGTGCCAGCAGCTTAGGGGCCACCGGGGAGCTGTTTTTT.